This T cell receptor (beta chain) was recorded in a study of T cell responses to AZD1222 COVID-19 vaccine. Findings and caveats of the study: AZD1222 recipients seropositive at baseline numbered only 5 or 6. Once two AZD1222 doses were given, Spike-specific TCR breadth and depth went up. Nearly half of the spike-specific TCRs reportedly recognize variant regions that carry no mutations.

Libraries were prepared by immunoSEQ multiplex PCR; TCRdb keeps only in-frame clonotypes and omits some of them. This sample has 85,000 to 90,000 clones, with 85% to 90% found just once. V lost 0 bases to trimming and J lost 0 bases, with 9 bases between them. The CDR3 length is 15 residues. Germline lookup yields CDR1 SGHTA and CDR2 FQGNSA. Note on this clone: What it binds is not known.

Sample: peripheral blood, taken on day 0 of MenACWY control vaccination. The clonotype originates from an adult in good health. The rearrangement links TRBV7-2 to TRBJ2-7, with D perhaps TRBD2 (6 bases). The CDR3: CASSLAHGGSYEQYF. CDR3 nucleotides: TGTGCCAGCAGCTTAGCTCACGGGGGCTCCTACGAGCAGTACTTC.